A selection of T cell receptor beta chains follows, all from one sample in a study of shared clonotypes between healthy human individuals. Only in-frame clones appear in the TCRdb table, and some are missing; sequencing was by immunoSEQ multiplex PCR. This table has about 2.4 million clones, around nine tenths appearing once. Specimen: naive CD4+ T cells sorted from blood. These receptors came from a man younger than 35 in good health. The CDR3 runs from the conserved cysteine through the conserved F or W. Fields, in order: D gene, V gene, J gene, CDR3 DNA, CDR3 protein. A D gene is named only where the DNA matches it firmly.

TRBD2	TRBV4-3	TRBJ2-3	TGCGCCAGCAGCCAATCGGCGGGAGGGCGCGCAGATACGCAGTATTTT	CASSQSAGGRADTQYF
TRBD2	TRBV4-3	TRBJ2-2	TGCGCCAGCAAGCGGGAGGCCACGAACACCGGGGAGCTGTTTTTT	CASKREATNTGELFF
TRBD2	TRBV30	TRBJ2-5	TGTGCCTGGAGCTGGGGGGGAACCCGCCAAGAGACCCAGTACTTC	CAWSWGGTRQETQYF
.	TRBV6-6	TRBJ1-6	TGTGCCAGCAGGCCAACAGATACCGGTAATTCACCCCTCCACTTT	CASRPTDTGNSPLHF
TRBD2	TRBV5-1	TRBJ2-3	TGCGCCAGCAGCTTGGCCTCGCGGGAGAGTGGCACAGATACGCAGTATTTT	CASSLASRESGTDTQYF
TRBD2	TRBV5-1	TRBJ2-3	TGCGCCAGCAGCTTCGCACGGGGGGGTGCAGATACGCAGTATTTT	CASSFARGGADTQYF
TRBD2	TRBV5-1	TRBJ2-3	TGCGCCAGCAGCCCCGGACTAGCAGCAGATACGCAGTATTTT	CASSPGLAADTQYF
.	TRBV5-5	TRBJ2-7	TGTGCCAGCAGCTTGGCCGGCAGGGTTGAGTACGAGCAGTACTTC	CASSLAGRVEYEQYF
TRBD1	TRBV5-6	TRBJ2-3	TGTGCCAGCAGCTCCCCGGGGACAGCCACAGATACGCAGTATTTT	CASSSPGTATDTQYF
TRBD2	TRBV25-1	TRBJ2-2	TGTGCCAGCAGTGAAGGGACTAGCGGGTCCGGGGAGCTGTTTTTT	CASSEGTSGSGELFF